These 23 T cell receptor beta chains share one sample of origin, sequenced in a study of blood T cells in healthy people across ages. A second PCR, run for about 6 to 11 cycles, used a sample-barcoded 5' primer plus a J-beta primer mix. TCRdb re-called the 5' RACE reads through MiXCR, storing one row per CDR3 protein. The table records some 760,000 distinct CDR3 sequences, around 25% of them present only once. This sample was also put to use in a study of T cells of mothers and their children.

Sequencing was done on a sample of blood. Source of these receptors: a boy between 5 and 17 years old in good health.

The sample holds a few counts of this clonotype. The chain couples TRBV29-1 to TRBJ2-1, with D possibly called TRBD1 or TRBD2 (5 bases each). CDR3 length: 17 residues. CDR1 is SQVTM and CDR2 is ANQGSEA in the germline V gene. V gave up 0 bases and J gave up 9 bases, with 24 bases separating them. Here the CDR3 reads CSVEDDPGPNLRGEQFF. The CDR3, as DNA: TGCAGCGTTGAAGATGATCCGGGACCCAACCTTAGGGGTGAGCAGTTCTTC.

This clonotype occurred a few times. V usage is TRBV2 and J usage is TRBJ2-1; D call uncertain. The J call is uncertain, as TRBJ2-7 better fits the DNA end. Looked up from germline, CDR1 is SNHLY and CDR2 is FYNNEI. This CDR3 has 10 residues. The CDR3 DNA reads TGTGCCAGCAGGTTATACGAGCAGTACTTC. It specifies CASRLYEQYF.

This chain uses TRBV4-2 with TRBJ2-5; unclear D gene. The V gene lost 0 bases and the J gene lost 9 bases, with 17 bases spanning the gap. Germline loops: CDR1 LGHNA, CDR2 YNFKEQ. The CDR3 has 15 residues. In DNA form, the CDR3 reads TGTGCCAGCAGCCAAGATTTGGTGATCTCCTGGCCCCAGTACTTC. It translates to CASSQDLVISWPQYF.

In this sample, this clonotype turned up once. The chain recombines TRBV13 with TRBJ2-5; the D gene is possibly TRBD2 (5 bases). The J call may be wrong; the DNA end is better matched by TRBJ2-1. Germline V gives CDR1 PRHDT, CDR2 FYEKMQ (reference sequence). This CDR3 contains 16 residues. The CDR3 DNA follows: TGTGCCAGCAGCTTACGGGATGGTAGGAGTCCCAATGAGCAGTTCTTC. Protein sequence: CASSLRDGRSPNEQFF.

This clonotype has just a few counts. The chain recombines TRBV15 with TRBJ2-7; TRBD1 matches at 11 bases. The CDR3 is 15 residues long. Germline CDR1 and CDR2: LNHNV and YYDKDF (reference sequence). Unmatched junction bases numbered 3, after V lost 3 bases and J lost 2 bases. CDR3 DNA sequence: TGTGCCACCAGCAGCCGGACAGGGGGCCCCTACGAGCAGTACTTC. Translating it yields CATSSRTGGPYEQYF.

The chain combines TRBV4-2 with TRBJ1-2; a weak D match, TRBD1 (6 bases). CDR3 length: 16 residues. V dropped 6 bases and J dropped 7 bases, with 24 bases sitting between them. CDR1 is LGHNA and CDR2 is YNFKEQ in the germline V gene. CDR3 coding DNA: TGTGCCAGCAGTCAAAACCCCGGGGGGGACATCTCTGGCTACACCTTC. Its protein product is CASSQNPGGDISGYTF.

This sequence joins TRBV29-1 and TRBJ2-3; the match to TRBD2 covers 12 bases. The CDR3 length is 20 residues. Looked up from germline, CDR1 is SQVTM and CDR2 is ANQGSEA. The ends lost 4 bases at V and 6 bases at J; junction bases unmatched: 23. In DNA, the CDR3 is TGCAGCGTTGCTGTGACCCTCGGACTAGCGGGGCCCCTTGGAGTGGATACGCAGTATTTT. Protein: CSVAVTLGLAGPLGVDTQYF.

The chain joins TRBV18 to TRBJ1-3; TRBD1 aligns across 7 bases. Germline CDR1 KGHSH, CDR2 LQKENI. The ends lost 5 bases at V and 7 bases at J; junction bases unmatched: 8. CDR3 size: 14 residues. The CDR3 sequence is CASSSGTATNTIYF. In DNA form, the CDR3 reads TGTGCCAGCTCATCCGGGACAGCTACTAACACCATATATTTT.

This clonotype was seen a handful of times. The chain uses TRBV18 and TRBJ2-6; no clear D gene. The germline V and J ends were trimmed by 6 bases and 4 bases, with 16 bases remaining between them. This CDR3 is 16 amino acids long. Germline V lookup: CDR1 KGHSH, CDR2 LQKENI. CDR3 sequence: CASSSQWVDGANVLTF. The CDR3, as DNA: TGTGCCAGCTCGTCCCAGTGGGTGGACGGGGCCAACGTCCTGACTTTC.

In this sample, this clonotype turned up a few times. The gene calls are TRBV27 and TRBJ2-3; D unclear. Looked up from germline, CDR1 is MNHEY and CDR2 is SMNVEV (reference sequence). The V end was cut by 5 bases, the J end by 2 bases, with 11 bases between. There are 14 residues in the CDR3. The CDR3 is CASSMTTPTDTQYF. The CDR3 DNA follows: TGTGCCAGCAGTATGACCACACCCACAGATACGCAGTATTTT.

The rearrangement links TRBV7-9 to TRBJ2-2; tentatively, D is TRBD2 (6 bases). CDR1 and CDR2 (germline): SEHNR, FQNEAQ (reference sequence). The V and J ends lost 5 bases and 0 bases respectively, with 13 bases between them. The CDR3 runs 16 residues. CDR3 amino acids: CASSPGTPANTGELFF. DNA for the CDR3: TGTGCCAGCAGCCCTGGGACTCCCGCGAACACCGGGGAGCTGTTTTTT. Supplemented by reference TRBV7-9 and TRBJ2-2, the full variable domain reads DTGVSQNPRHKITKRGQNVTFRCDPISEHNRLYWYRQTLGQGPEFLTYFQNEAQLEKSRLLSDRFSAERPKGSFSTLEIQRTEQGDSAMYLCASSPGTPANTGELFFGEGSRLTVL.

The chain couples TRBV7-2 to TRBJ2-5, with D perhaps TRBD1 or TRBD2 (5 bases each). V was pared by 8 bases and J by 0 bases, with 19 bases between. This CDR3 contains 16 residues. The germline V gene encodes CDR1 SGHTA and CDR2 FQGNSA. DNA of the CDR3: TGTGCCAGCTCCCGAGGGGTAGTTCGGTACCAAGAGACCCAGTACTTC. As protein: CASSRGVVRYQETQYF.

The CDR3 here is CASSPGTAEAFF. In DNA form, the CDR3 reads TGTGCCAGCAGCCCCGGGACGGCTGAAGCTTTCTTT. This sequence joins TRBV7-2 and TRBJ1-1; D is possibly TRBD1 (5 bases). Trimming took 5 bases from V and 6 from J, leaving 10 bases between them. Germline V gene lookup returns CDR1 SGHTA and CDR2 FQGNSA. This CDR3 comprises 12 residues.

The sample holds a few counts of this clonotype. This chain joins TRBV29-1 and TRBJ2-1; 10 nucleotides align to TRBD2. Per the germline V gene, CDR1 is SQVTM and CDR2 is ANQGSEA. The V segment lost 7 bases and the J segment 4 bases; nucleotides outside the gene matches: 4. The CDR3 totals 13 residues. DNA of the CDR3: TGCAGCGCTACTAGCGGGAATTACAATGAGCAGTTCTTC. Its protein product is CSATSGNYNEQFF.

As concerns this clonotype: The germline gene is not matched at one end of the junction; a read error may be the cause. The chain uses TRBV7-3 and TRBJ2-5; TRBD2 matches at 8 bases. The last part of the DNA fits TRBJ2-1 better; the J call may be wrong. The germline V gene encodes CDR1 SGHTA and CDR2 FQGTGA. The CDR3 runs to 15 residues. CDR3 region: CASLPGLGASNEQFF. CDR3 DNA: TGTGCCAGCTTACCGGGACTAGGAGCTTCCAATGAACAGTTCTTC.

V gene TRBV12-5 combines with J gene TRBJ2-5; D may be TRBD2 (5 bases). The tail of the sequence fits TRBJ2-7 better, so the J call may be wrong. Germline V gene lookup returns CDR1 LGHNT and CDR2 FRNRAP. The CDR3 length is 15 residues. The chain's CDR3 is CASGLVLRGRYEQYF. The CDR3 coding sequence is TGTGCTAGTGGTTTGGTATTACGGGGAAGGTACGAGCAGTACTTC.

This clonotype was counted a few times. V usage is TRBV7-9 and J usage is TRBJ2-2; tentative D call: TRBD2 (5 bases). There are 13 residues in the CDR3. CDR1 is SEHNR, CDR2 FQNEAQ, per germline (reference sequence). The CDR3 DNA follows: TGTGCGATGAGGGCATCGAACACCGGGGAGCTGTTTTTT. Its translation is CAMRASNTGELFF.

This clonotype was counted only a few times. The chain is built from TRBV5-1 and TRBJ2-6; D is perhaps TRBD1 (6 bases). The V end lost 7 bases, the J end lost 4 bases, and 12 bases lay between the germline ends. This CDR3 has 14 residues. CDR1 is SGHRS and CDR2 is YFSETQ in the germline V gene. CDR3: CASLGQTGANVLTF. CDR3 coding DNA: TGCGCCAGCCTGGGACAAACCGGGGCCAACGTCCTGACTTTC.

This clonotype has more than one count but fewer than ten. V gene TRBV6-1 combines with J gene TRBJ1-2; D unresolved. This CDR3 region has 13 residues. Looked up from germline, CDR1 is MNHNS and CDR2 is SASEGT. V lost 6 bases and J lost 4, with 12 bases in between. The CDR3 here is CASSVGRSYGYTF. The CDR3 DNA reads TGTGCCAGCAGCGTAGGCAGGAGCTATGGCTACACCTTC.

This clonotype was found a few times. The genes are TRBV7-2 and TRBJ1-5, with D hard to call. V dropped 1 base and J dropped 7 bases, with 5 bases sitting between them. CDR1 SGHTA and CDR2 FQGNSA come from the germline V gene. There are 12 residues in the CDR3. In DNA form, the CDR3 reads TGTGCCAGCAGCTTAGTTCAACAGCCCCAGCATTTT. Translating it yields CASSLVQQPQHF. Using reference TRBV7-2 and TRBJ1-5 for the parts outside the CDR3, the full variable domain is GAGVSQSPSNKVTEKGKDVELRCDPISGHTALYWYRQSLGQGLEFLIYFQGNSAPDKSGLPSDRFSAERTGGSVSTLTIQRTQQEDSAVYLCASSLVQQPQHFGDGTRLSIL.

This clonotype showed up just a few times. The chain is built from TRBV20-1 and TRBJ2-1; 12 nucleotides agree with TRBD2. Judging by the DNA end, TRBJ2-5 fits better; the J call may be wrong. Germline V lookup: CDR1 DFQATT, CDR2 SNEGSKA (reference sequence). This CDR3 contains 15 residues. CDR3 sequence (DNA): TGCAGTGCCCCAGGACTAGCGGGATTACAAGAGACCCAGTACTTC. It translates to CSAPGLAGLQETQYF.

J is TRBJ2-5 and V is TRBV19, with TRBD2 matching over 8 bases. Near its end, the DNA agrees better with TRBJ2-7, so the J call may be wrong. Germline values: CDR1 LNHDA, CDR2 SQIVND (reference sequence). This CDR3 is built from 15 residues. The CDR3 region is CASSKLAEVTYEQYF. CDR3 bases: TGTGCCAGTAGTAAACTAGCGGAAGTTACCTACGAGCAGTACTTC.

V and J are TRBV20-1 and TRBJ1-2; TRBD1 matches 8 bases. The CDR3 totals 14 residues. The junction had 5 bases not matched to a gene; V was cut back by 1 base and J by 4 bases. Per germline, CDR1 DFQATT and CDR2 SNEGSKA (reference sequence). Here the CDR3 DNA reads TGCAGTGCTAGAGGGGGACAGGACTTCTATGGCTACACCTTC. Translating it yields CSARGGQDFYGYTF.